The entry below describes one T cell receptor (beta chain). Its antigen is unidentified. Clones were sequenced by immunoSEQ multiplex PCR, and TCRdb holds only the in-frame ones, with some missing. The sample consists of about 14,000 clones, 80% of them appearing once. Enrollment shut out patients with autoimmune disease history or systemic immunosuppression. This record comes from a study of OX40 agonist ivuxolimab in advanced cancers. J was trimmed by 3 bases and V by 7 bases; bases with no gene match: 3. CDR3 length equals 12 residues. CDR1 and CDR2 (germline): SGDLS, YYNGEE. General study results and limits: There were also nonresponders showing low normalized T-cell clonal expansion. Expanded clones tended on average to be more numerous among CD8+ T cells than CD4+.

The material was CD4+ or CD8+ T cells sorted from blood, obtained in a trial of the OX40 agonist ivuxolimab. This receptor was obtained from an adult with an advanced solid tumor such as melanoma, head and neck, liver or kidney cancer. J is TRBJ2-7 and V is TRBV9, with 8 bases that match TRBD1. The CDR3 nucleotides are TGTGCCAGCGGACAGGGAAACTACGAGCAGTACTTC. This translates into CASGQGNYEQYF.